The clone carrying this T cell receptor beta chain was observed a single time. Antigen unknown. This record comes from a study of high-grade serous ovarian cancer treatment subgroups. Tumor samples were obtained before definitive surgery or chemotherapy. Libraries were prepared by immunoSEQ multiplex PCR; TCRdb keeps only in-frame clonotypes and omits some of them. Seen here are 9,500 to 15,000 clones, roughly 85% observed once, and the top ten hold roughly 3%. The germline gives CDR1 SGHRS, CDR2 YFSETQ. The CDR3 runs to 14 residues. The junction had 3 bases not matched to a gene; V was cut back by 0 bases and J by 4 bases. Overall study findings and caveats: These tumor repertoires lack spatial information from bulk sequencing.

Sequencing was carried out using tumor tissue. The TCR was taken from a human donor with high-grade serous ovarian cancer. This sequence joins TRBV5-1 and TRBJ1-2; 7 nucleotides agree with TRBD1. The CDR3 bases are TGCGCCAGCAGCTTGGGAGGGGGCCGCTATGGCTACACCTTC. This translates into CASSLGGGRYGYTF.